This T cell receptor beta chain appears in the sequencing data of a study of shared clonotypes between healthy human individuals. Looking at the study overall: There were three CD4 naive, three CD4 memory, two CD8 naive and one CD8 memory plates per donor. The study, taken as a whole, reports: Naive CD4 clonotypes were shared across a few donors at 4% to 5%.

As defined, naive CD8 cells were CD45RO-negative and positively selected for CCR7, with terminally differentiated effector memory CD45RA+ cells excluded. Concerning this clone: Antigen unknown.

Assay: immunoSEQ multiplex PCR; the TCRdb copy retains only in-frame clones and omits some. Found here are approximately 1.9 million clones, about 93% of them singletons; the top ten hold approximately 1.7%. V was cut by 0 bases and J by 4 bases, with 6 bases left in between. CDR1 LGHNA and CDR2 YSLEER come from the germline V gene. CDR3 length: 13 amino acids. The source of this sequence is a man younger than 35 in good health. Some clones in this sample may be carry-over from other donors' samples. The J gene is TRBJ2-5, the V gene TRBV4-3; no clear D gene. Sequenced material: naive CD8+ T cells from PBMCs. CDR3 sequence reads: CASSQDTSETQYF. DNA for the CDR3: TGCGCCAGCAGCCAAGATACGTCAGAGACCCAGTACTTC.